What follows is one T cell receptor beta chain and its context. No antigen is known for it. The data were obtained in a study of T-cell memory formation after mild COVID-19. Findings and caveats of the study: In pre-infection memory, a portion of responding clones appeared, which suggested that cross-reactive memory joined. Chiefly within CM and EM were the contracting CD4+ clones; CD8+ ones were within EMRA.

It was 5'RACE with constant-segment primers that produced the TCR alpha and TCR beta cDNA libraries, which carried sample barcodes and UMIs. TCRdb analysed the 5' RACE reads with MiXCR anew, one entry per CDR3 protein. This table holds 10,000 to 15,000 distinct CDR3 sequences, approximately 14% found once. The CDR3 is 12 residues long. V was trimmed by 8 bases and J by 5 bases, leaving 12 bases between them. The germline V gene encodes CDR1 SGHTA and CDR2 FQGNSA. This sequence joins TRBV7-2 and TRBJ2-5; no definite D call. The specimen sequenced was PBMCs or a T cell subset sorted from them (not recorded which). The source of this sequence is a man between 18 and 29 years old who had mild COVID-19 (a few samples of this study predate the infection). Cell type and time point are not known. Written as DNA, the CDR3 is TGTGCCAGCGCCCGAGGTAGGGAGACCCAGTACTTC. The encoded protein is CASARGRETQYF.